These 24 T cell receptor beta chains were sequenced from one sample in a study of T cells expressing NK-cell markers. TCRdb derives one entry per CDR3 protein from the 5' RACE reads, leaving out DNA. Its table records under 500,000 distinct CDR3 sequences. The sample comprised blood T cells: a sorted CD56 or NKG2C T cell subset, CD4+ or CD8+ T cells, or bulk PBMC T cells (not recorded which). All receptors derive from a woman aged 18-70 years in good health.

The chain joins TRBV29-1 to TRBJ1-6; as DNA is missing, the TRBD1 call by TCRdb cannot be tested. CDR3 length: 11 residues. Looked up from germline, CDR1 is SQVTM and CDR2 is ANQGSEA. The CDR3 reads CSVGDRETLHF.

CDR3 protein: CASTYIGTKGYEQYF. The V call is TRBV28, the J call TRBJ2-7; no DNA is available, so the TRBD2 call from TCRdb remains unchecked. The CDR3 is made up of 15 amino acids. Germline CDR1 MDHEN, CDR2 SYDVKM.

This chain uses TRBV4-1 with TRBJ1-5. Germline lookup yields CDR1 MGHRA and CDR2 YSYEKL. The CDR3 loop spans 14 amino acids. CDR3 sequence: CASSQMASNQPQHF.

The V gene is TRBV5-6, the J gene TRBJ2-1; TCRdb selects TRBD2, and the lack of DNA leaves this call unchecked. Germline V lookup: CDR1 SGHDT, CDR2 YYEEEE. The CDR3 spans 16 residues. This chain's CDR3 is CASSLLSGRPYNEQFF.

The chain joins TRBV7-3 to TRBJ2-5; TCRdb gives TRBD1 as the D gene, but with no DNA this cannot be confirmed. The CDR3 contains 14 residues. Germline-derived CDR1 and CDR2 are SGHTA and FQGTGA. CDR3 residues: CASSENPGPGTQYF.

The chain carries TRBV5-4 and TRBJ2-7; the D call of TRBD2 rests on TCRdb alone, since no DNA is present to check it. The germline CDR1 and CDR2 sequences are SGHNT and YYREEE (reference sequence). The CDR3 extends over 15 amino acids. The CDR3 loop is CASSLGAGGPDEQYF.

The chain uses TRBV30 and TRBJ2-5. CDR3 size: 13 residues. Per the germline V gene, CDR1 is GTSNPN and CDR2 is SVGIG (reference sequence). The CDR3 sequence: CAWSVTRQETQYF. Full variable domain (outside the CDR3, taken from reference TRBV30 and TRBJ2-5): SQTIHQWPATLVQPVGSPLSLECTVEGTSNPNLYWYRQAAGRGLQLLFYSVGIGQISSEVPQNLSASRPQDRQFILSSKKLLLSDSGFYLCAWSVTRQETQYFGPGTRLLVL.

V usage is TRBV6-1 and J usage is TRBJ2-3; the TCRdb call, TRBD1, lacks DNA for checking. CDR3 length: 13 residues. Germline V gene data show CDR1 as MNHNS and CDR2 as SASEGT. The CDR3 region is CASGRGRTDTQYF.

This chain links TRBV5-1 with TRBJ1-6; TCRdb returns TRBD1, unconfirmable since there is no DNA. The CDR3 contains 19 residues. Germline V CDR1 and CDR2: SGHRS, YFSETQ. The CDR3 region is CASSFNPNTGGGINSPLHF. Complete variable domain (other parts from reference TRBV5-1 and TRBJ1-6): KAGVTQTPRYLIKTRGQQVTLSCSPISGHRSVSWYQQTPGQGLQFLFEYFSETQRNKGNFPGRFSGRQFSNSRSEMNVSTLELGDSALYLCASSFNPNTGGGINSPLHFGNGTRLTVT.

CDR3 residues: CASSPESVFQETQYF. The gene calls are TRBV3-1 and TRBJ2-5. CDR3 size: 15 residues. Per the germline V gene, CDR1 is LGHDT and CDR2 is YNNKEL (reference sequence).

CDR3 in amino acids: CSARRPERGAHNEQFF. This chain connects TRBV20-1 to TRBJ2-1; TCRdb's D call, TRBD2, is unchecked because there is no DNA. CDR3 length: 16 residues. Germline lookup yields CDR1 DFQATT and CDR2 SNEGSKA (reference sequence).

CDR3 residues: CASSPNQGYTGELFF. The chain has TRBV27 and TRBJ2-2; TCRdb proposes TRBD1, but this gene call is untestable without DNA. CDR1 and CDR2 (germline): MNHEY, SMNVEV (reference sequence). The CDR3 has 15 amino acids.

This chain joins TRBV7-9 and TRBJ2-7. The length of the CDR3 is 13 residues. Per the germline V gene, CDR1 is SEHNR and CDR2 is FQNEAQ (reference sequence). CDR3 sequence: CASSPTGAYEQYF.

This chain links TRBV20-1 with TRBJ2-3; with no DNA, the TCRdb D assignment of TRBD2 cannot be verified. The CDR3 sequence is 14 residues long. Germline-derived CDR1 and CDR2 are DFQATT and SNEGSKA (reference sequence). CDR3 sequence: CSASRAGGTDTQYF.

This chain uses TRBV9 with TRBJ2-1; the TCRdb call, TRBD1, lacks DNA for checking. CDR1 and CDR2 (germline): SGDLS, YYNGEE. The CDR3 runs to 15 residues. CDR3 protein: CASSVLAGAYNEQFF.

CDR3 in amino acids: CSARGRVYEQYF. The chain is built from TRBV20-1 and TRBJ2-7; TCRdb's D call of TRBD1 is untestable without DNA. CDR3 size: 12 residues. CDR1 and CDR2 (germline): DFQATT, SNEGSKA (reference sequence).

This chain links TRBV12-3 or TRBV12-4 with TRBJ2-5; TCRdb returns TRBD2, unconfirmable since there is no DNA. This CDR3 region has 14 residues. The CDR3 here is CASSPIGGQETQYF.

V usage is TRBV20-1 and J usage is TRBJ2-2. The CDR3 is 11 amino acids. Germline values: CDR1 DFQATT, CDR2 SNEGSKA (reference sequence). This CDR3 reads CSARDRGELFF.

The chain joins TRBV2 to TRBJ2-2; the TCRdb call, TRBD1, lacks DNA for checking. Germline CDR1 SNHLY, CDR2 FYNNEI. This CDR3 has 14 amino acids. CDR3 amino acids: CASTFRTISGELFF.

The gene calls are TRBV4-2 and TRBJ2-3; absent DNA, TCRdb's TRBD1 call cannot be checked. The CDR3 runs 17 residues. Per germline, CDR1 LGHNA and CDR2 YNFKEQ. Here the CDR3 reads CASSQVGGQAVTDTQYF.

V gene TRBV19 combines with J gene TRBJ2-2; TCRdb gives TRBD1 as the D gene, but with no DNA this cannot be confirmed. The CDR3 is made up of 15 amino acids. Per the germline V gene, CDR1 is LNHDA and CDR2 is SQIVND (reference sequence). CDR3: CASSADRAGTGELFF. Supplemented by reference TRBV19 and TRBJ2-2, the full variable domain reads DGGITQSPKYLFRKEGQNVTLSCEQNLNHDAMYWYRQDPGQGLRLIYYSQIVNDFQKGDIAEGYSVSREKKESFPLTVTSAQKNPTAFYLCASSADRAGTGELFFGEGSRLTVL.

The chain links TRBV9 to TRBJ2-5; the TCRdb call, TRBD1, lacks DNA for checking. The CDR3 contains 16 residues. In germline, CDR1 is SGDLS, CDR2 YYNGEE. This CDR3 reads CASSVGSGGRQETQYF.

V gene TRBV4-1 combines with J gene TRBJ1-1. Looked up from germline, CDR1 is MGHRA and CDR2 is YSYEKL. The CDR3 has 16 residues. The CDR3 region is CASSQDPYGENTEAFF.

V usage is TRBV6-5 and J usage is TRBJ1-3. This CDR3 is 15 amino acids long. Germline CDR1 is MNHEY and CDR2 is SVGAGI. Here the CDR3 reads CASSYGRYSGNTIYF.